This is a list of T cell receptor beta chains from one sample in a study of CD8+CD57+ T cells in acquired aplastic anemia. TCRdb itself ran the reads through MiXCR, one entry per CDR3 protein. There are more than 150,000 distinct CDR3 sequences in the sample; 40% to 50% occur only once, and under 3% lies in the top ten. The sample was sorted CD4+, CD8+, or CD8+CD57+ T cells (not recorded which) from PBMCs. Receptors originate from a human donor in good health. Both conserved end residues are part of each CDR3. The order of the fields is CDR3 length, clone size, D gene, V gene, J gene, CDR3 DNA, CDR3 protein. D genes are given only for firm matches. A row's size may be missing; if present it is once, few, many or a size class.

cdr3_length: 15
clone_size: few
d_call: NA
v_call: TRBV28
j_call: TRBJ2-1
cdr3_nt: TGTGCCAGCACCACTGGCGGGACTTCCGGAAATGAGCAGTTCTTC
cdr3_aa: CASTTGGTSGNEQFF

cdr3_length: 15
clone_size: NA
d_call: NA
v_call: TRBV6-1
j_call: TRBJ1-6
cdr3_nt: TGTGCCAGCAGGCCCTTTCTAGGGGAGATTTCACCCCTCCACTTT
cdr3_aa: CASRPFLGEISPLHF

cdr3_length: 13
clone_size: few
d_call: TRBD1
v_call: TRBV29-1
j_call: TRBJ2-7
cdr3_nt: TGCAGCGCCGGGACAGGGGGCAACTACGAGCAGTACTTC
cdr3_aa: CSAGTGGNYEQYF

cdr3_length: 12
clone_size: many
d_call: NA
v_call: TRBV5-8
j_call: TRBJ1-4
cdr3_nt: TGTGCCAGCAGCGGTTGGGATGAAAAACTGTTTTTT
cdr3_aa: CASSGWDEKLFF

cdr3_length: 13
clone_size: medium-sized
d_call: TRBD1
v_call: TRBV20-1
j_call: TRBJ2-7
cdr3_nt: TGCAGTGCTAGGCGGGGACAGGCCGCCGAGCAGTACTTC
cdr3_aa: CSARRGQAAEQYF

cdr3_length: 14
clone_size: once
d_call: NA
v_call: TRBV2
j_call: TRBJ2-7
cdr3_nt: TGTGCCAGTAGAGGAGGGCCGAAGGCTTACGAGCAGTACTTC
cdr3_aa: CASRGGPKAYEQYF

cdr3_length: 14
clone_size: NA
d_call: NA
v_call: TRBV29-1
j_call: TRBJ1-2
cdr3_nt: TGCAGCGTTGAAGATCTTCGGAGTAGCTATGGCTACACCTTC
cdr3_aa: CSVEDLRSSYGYTF

cdr3_length: 15
clone_size: few
d_call: NA
v_call: TRBV3-1
j_call: TRBJ2-1
cdr3_nt: TGTGCCAGCAGCCAACTCTGGGCGTCTCCGAATGAGCAGTTCTTC
cdr3_aa: CASSQLWASPNEQFF

cdr3_length: 14
clone_size: NA
d_call: NA
v_call: TRBV11-2
j_call: TRBJ1-3
cdr3_nt: TGTGCCAGCAGCTCAACCAGCTCTGGAAACACCATATATTTT
cdr3_aa: CASSSTSSGNTIYF

cdr3_length: 15
clone_size: once
d_call: NA
v_call: TRBV15
j_call: TRBJ1-5
cdr3_nt: TGTGCCACCAGCGACGGGGGGATTCCTTTGGAGCCCCAGCATTTT
cdr3_aa: CATSDGGIPLEPQHF

cdr3_length: 16
clone_size: NA
d_call: TRBD1
v_call: TRBV7-2
j_call: TRBJ2-1
cdr3_nt: TGTGCCAGCAGCTTAGCGGGGACAGCCAGCCTCCTTGAGCAGTTCTTC
cdr3_aa: CASSLAGTASLLEQFF

cdr3_length: 14
clone_size: many
d_call: NA
v_call: TRBV10-3
j_call: TRBJ2-3
cdr3_nt: TGTGCCATCAGTGAGCATTTAATCAAAGATACGCAGTATTTT
cdr3_aa: CAISEHLIKDTQYF

cdr3_length: 17
clone_size: many
d_call: TRBD2
v_call: TRBV9
j_call: TRBJ2-3
cdr3_nt: TGTGCCAGCAGCGACCGGACTAGCGGGAGTATATCAGATACGCAGTATTTT
cdr3_aa: CASSDRTSGSISDTQYF